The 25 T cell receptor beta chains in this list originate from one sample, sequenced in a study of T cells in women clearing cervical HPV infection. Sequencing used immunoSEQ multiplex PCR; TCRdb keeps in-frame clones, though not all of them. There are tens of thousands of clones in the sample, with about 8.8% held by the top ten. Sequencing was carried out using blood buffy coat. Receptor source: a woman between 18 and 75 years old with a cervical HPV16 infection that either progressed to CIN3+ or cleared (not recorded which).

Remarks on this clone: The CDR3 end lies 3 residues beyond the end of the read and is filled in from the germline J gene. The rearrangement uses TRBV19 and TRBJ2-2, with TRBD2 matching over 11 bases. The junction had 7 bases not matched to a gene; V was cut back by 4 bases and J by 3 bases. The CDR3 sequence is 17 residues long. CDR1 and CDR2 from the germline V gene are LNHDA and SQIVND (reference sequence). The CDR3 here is CASSTPTSGVDTGELFF. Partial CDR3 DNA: TGTGCCAGTAGTACCCCGACTAGCGGGGTCGACACCGGGGAG.

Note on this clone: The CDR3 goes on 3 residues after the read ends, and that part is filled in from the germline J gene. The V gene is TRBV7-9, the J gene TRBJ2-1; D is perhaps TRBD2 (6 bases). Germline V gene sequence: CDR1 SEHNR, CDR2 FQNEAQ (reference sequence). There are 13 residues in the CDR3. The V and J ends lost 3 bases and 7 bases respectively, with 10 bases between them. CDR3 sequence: CASSLDGGNEQFF. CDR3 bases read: TGTGCCAGCAGCTTGGATGGGGGGAATGAG.

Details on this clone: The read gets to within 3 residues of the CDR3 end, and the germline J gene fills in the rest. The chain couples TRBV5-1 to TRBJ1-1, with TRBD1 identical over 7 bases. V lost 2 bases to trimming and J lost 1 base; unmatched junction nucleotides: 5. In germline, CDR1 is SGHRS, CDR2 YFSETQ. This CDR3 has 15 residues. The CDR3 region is CASSLRQGKNTEAFF. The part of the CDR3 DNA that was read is TGCGCCAGCAGCTTAAGACAGGGAAAGAACACTGAA. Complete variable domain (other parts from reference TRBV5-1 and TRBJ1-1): KAGVTQTPRYLIKTRGQQVTLSCSPISGHRSVSWYQQTPGQGLQFLFEYFSETQRNKGNFPGRFSGRQFSNSRSEMNVSTLELGDSALYLCASSLRQGKNTEAFFGQGTRLTVV.

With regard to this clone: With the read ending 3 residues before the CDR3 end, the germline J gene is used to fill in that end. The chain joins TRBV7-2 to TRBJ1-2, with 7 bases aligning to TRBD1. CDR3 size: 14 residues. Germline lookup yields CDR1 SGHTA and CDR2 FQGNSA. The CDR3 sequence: CASSSRDRPKGYTF. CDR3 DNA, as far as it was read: TGTGCCAGCAGCTCCCGGGACAGACCTAAGGGC.

The CDR3: CASSLGTRASYEQYF. Incomplete CDR3 DNA: TGTGCCAGCAGCCTCGGGACTAGAGCATCCTACGAG. This chain links TRBV14 with TRBJ2-7; 8 bases map to TRBD2. With the read ending 3 residues before the CDR3 end, the germline J gene is used to fill in that end. The CDR3 has 15 residues. J was trimmed by 1 base and V by 4 bases; bases with no gene match: 6. The germline V gene encodes CDR1 SGHDN and CDR2 FVKESK.

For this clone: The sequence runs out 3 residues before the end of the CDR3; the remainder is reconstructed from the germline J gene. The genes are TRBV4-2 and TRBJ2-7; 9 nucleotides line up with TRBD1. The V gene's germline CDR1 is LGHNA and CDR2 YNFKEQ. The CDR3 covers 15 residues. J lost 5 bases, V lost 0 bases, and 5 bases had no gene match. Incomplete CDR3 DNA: TGTGCCAGCAGCCAAGATCAACAGGGGGCGGACGAG. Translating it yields CASSQDQQGADE. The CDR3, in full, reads CASSQDQQGADEQYF.

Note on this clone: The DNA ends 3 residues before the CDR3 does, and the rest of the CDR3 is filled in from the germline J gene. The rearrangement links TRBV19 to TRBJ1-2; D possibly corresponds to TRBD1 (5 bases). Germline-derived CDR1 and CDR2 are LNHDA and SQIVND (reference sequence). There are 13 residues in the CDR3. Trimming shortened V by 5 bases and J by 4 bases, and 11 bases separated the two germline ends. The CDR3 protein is CASSLPGGYGYTF. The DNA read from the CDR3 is TGTGCCAGTAGTTTGCCCGGGGGCTATGGC.

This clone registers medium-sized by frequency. This CDR3 is CASSFGGTSGGRSYNEQFF. The CDR3 bases that were read are TGTGCCAGCAGTTTCGGAGGGACTAGCGGGGGTCGCTCCTACAATGAG. V and J are TRBV12-3 or TRBV12-4 and TRBJ2-1; TRBD2 aligns across 14 bases. The observed sequence ends 3 residues before the CDR3 terminus, with the missing tail filled in from the germline J gene. CDR3 length equals 19 residues. V trimming: 3 bases; J trimming: 0 bases; junction bases outside the gene matches: 7.

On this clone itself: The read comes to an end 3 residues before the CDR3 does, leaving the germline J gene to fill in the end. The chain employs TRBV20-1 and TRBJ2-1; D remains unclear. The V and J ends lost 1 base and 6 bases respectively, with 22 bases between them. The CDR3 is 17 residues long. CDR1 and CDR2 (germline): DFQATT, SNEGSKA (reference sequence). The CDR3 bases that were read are TGCAGTGCTAGAGGGCTCATTTCCTGGGCCAGTCTCAATGAG. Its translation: CSARGLISWASLNE. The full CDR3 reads CSARGLISWASLNEQFF.

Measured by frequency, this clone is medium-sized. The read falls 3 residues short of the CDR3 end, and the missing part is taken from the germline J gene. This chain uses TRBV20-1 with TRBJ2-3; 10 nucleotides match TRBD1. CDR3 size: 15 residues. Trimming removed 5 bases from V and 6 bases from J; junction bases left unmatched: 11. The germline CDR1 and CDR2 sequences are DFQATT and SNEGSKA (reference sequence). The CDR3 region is CSAPWTGGDQDTQYF. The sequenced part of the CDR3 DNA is TGCAGTGCTCCCTGGACAGGGGGGGACCAGGATACG.

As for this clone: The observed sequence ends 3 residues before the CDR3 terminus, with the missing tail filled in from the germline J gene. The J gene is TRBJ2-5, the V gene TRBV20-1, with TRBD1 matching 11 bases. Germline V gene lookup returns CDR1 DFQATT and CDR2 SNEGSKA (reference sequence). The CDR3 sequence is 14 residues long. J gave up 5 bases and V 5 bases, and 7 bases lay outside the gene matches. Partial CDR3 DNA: TGCAGTGCTGCCACCCGGGACAGGGGGGAGACC. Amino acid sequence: CSAATRDRGET. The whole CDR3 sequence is CSAATRDRGETQYF.

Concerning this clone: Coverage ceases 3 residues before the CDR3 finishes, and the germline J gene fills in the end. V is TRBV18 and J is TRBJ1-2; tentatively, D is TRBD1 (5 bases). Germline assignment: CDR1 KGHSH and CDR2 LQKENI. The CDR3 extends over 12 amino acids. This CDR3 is CASSGGPYDYTF. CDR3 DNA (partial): TGTGCCAGCTCGGGGGGACCCTACGAC.

The CDR3 is CSARSPTDLAKNIQYF. CDR3 bases read: TGCAGTGCTAGATCCCCGACAGACCTAGCCAAAAACATT. The rearrangement links TRBV20-1 to TRBJ2-4; a possible D gene is TRBD1 (5 bases). From the germline J gene comes the end of the CDR3, since the read stops 3 residues before it. Germline loops: CDR1 DFQATT, CDR2 SNEGSKA (reference sequence). V dropped 2 bases and J dropped 0 bases, with 14 bases sitting between them. CDR3 size: 16 residues.

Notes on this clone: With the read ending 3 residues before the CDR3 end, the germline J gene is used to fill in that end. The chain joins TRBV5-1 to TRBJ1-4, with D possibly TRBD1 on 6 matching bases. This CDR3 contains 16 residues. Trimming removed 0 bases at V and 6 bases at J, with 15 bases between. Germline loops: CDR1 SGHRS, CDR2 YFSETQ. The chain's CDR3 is CASSLVPAQGDEKLFF. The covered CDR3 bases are TGCGCCAGCAGCTTGGTGCCGGCACAGGGAGATGAAAAA.

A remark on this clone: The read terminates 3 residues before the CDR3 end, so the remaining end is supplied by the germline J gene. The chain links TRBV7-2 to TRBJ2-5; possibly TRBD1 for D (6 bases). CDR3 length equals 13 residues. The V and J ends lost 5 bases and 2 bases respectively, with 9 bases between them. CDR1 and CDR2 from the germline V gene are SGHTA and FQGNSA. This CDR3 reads CASSTGQQETQYF. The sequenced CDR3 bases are TGTGCCAGCAGCACCGGACAGCAAGAGACC.

The CDR3 spells CASSVAGLNEQYF. The sequenced CDR3 bases are TGTGCCAGCAGCGTGGCAGGGTTGAACGAG. The J gene is TRBJ2-7, the V gene TRBV7-9; TRBD1 is a possible D gene (5 bases). The observed sequence ends 3 residues before the CDR3 terminus, with the missing tail filled in from the germline J gene. The CDR3 runs to 13 residues. Per the germline V gene, CDR1 is SEHNR and CDR2 is FQNEAQ (reference sequence). V lost 5 bases and J 5 bases, leaving 13 bases between the germline ends.

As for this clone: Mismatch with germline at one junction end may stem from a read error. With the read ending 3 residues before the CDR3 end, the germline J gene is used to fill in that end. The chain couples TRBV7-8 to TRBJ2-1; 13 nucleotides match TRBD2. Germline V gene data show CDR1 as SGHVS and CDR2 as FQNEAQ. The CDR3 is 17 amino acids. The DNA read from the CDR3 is TGTGTCAGCAGCTTCGGTCGGACTAGCGGGGGTAGTTTTGAG. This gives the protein CVSSFGRTSGGSFE. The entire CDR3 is CVSSFGRTSGGSFEQFF.

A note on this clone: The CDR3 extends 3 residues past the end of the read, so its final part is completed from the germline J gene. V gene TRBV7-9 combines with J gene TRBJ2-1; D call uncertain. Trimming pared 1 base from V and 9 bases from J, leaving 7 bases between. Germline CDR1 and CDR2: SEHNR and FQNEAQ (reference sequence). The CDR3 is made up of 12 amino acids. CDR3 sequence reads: CASSLDSGEQFF. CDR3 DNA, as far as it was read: TGTGCCAGCAGCTTAGATTCGGGTGAG. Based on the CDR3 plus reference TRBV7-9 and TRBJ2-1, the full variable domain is DTGVSQNPRHKITKRGQNVTFRCDPISEHNRLYWYRQTLGQGPEFLTYFQNEAQLEKSRLLSDRFSAERPKGSFSTLEIQRTEQGDSAMYLCASSLDSGEQFFGPGTRLTVL.

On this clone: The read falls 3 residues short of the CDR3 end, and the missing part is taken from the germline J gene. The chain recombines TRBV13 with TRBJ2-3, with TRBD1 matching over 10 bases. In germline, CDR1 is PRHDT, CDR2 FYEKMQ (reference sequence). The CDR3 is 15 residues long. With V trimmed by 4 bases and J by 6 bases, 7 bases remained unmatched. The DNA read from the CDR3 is TGTGCCAGCAGCTCCCGGGGGACAGGGGAGGATACG. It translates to CASSSRGTGEDT. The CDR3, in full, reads CASSSRGTGEDTQYF.

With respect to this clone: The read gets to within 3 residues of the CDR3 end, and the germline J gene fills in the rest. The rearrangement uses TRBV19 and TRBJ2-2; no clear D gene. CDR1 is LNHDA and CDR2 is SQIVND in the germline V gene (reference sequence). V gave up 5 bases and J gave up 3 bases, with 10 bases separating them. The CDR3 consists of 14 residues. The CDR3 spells CASSVLGYTGELFF. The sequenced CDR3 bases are TGTGCCAGTAGTGTTCTGGGCTACACCGGGGAG.

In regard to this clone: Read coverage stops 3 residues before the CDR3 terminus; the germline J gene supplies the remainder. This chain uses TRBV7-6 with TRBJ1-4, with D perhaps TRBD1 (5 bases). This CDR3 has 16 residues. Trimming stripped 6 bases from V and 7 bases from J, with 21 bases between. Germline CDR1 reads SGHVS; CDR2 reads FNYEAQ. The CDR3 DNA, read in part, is TGTGCCAGCAGTTCTATCCATTCAGGGATGTTTGAAAAA. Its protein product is CASSSIHSGMFEK. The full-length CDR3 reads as CASSSIHSGMFEKLFF.

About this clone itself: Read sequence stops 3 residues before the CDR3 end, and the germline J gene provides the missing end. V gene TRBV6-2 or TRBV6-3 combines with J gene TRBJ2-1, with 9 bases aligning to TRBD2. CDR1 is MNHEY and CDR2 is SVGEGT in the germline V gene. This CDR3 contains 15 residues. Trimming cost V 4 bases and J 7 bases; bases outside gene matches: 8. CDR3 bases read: TGTGCCAGCAGTTTCAGCGGGAGGAATTGGAATGAG. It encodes CASSFSGRNWNE. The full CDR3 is CASSFSGRNWNEQFF.

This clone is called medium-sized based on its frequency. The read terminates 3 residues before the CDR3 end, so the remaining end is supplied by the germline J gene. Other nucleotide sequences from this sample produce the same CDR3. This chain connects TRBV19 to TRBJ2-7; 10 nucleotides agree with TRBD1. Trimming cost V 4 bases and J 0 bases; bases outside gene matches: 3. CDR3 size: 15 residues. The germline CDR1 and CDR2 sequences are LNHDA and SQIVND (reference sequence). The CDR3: CASSTGTGVSYEQYF. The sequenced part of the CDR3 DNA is TGTGCCAGTAGTACCGGGACAGGGGTCTCCTACGAG.

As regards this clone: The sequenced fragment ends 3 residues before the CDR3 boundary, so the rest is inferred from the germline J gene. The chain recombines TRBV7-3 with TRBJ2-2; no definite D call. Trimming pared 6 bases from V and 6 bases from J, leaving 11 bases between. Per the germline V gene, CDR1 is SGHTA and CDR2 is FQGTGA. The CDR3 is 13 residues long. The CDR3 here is CASSSNFAGELFF. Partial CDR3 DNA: TGTGCCAGCAGTTCGAACTTCGCCGGGGAG.

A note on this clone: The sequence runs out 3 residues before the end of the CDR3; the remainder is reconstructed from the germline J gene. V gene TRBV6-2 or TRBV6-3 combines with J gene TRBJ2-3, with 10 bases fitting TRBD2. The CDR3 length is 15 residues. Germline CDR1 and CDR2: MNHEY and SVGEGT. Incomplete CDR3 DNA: TGTGCCAGCCGGCAGCGGGAGGGAGTCGGGGAGACG. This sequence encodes CASRQREGVGET. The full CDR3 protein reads CASRQREGVGETQYF.